This T cell receptor (beta chain) originates from a study of T-cell memory formation after mild COVID-19. This clonotype was recorded many times. TCRdb redid the calling of the 5' RACE reads with MiXCR, one entry per CDR3 protein. The sample includes approximately 34,000 distinct CDR3 sequences, 7.7% of them seen just once. Germline CDR1 is SGHTA and CDR2 is FQGTGA. The CDR3 is 15 residues long. Trimming cost V 4 bases and J 0 bases; bases outside gene matches: 4. This chain joins TRBV7-3 and TRBJ1-1, with TRBD1 matching 8 bases. This TCR derives from a man between 18 and 35 years old who had mild COVID-19 (a few samples of this study predate the infection). Cell type and time point are not known. The sequencing sample was made of PBMCs or a T cell subset sorted from them (not recorded which). The chain's CDR3 is CASSSTGDVNTEAFF. DNA of the CDR3: TGTGCCAGCAGCTCGACAGGGGACGTGAACACTGAAGCTTTCTTT.